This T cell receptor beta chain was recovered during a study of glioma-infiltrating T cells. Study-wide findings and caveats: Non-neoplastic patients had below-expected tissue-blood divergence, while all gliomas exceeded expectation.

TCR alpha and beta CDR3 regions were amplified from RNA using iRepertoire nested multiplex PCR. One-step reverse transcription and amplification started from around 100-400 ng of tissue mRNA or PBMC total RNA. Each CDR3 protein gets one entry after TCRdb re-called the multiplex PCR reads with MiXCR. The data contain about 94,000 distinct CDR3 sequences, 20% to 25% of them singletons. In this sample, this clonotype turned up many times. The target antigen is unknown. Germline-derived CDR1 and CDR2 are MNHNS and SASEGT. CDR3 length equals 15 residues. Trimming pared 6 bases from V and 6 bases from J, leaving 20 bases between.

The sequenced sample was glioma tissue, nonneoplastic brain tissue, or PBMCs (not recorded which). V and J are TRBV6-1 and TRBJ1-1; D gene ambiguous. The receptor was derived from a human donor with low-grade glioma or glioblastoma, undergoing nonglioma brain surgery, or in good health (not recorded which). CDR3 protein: CASRGNGGPSAEAFF. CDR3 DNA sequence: TGTGCCAGCAGGGGTAACGGCGGCCCCTCCGCTGAAGCTTTCTTT.